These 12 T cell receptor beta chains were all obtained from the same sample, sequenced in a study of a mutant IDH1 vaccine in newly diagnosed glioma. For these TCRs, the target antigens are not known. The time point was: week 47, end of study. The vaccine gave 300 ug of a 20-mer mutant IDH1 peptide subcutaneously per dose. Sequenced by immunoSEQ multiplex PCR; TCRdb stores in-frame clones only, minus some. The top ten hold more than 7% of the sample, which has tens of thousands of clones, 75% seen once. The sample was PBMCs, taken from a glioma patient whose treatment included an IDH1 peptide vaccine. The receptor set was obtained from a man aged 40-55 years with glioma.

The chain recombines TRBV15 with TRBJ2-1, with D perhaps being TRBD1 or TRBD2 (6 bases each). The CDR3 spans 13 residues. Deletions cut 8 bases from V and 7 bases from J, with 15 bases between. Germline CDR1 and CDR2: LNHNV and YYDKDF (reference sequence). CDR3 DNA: TGTGCCACCGCAGGGGACCGGGAGAATGAGCAGTTCTTC. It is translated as CATAGDRENEQFF. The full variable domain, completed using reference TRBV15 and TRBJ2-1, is DAMVIQNPRYQVTQFGKPVTLSCSQTLNHNVMYWYQQKSSQAPKLLFHYYDKDFNNEADTPDNFQSRRPNTSFCFLDIRSPGLGDTAMYLCATAGDRENEQFFGPGTRLTVL.

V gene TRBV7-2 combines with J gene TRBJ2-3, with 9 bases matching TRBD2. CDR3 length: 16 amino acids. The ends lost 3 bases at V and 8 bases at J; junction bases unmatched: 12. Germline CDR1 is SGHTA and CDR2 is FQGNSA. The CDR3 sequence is CASSLAGGPGLGTQYF. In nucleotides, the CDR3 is TGTGCCAGCAGCTTGGCGGGAGGGCCGGGCTTGGGTACGCAGTATTTT.

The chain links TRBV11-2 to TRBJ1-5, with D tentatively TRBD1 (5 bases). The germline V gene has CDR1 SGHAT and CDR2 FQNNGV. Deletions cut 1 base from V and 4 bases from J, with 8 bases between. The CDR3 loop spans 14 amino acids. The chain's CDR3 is CASSLGWGNQPQHF. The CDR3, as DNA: TGTGCCAGCAGCTTAGGATGGGGGAATCAGCCCCAGCATTTT.

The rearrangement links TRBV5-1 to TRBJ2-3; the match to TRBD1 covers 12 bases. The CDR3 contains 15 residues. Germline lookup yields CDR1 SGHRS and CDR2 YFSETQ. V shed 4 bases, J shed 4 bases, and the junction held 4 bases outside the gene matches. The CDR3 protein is CASSGGQGAADTQYF. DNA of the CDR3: TGCGCCAGCAGCGGGGGACAGGGGGCTGCAGATACGCAGTATTTT.

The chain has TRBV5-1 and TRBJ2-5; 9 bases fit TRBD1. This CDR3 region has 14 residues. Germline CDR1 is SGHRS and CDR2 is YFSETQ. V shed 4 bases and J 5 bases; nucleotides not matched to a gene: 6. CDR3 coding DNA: TGCGCCAGCAGCCCGGACAGGGGTAGGGAGACCCAGTACTTC. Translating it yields CASSPDRGRETQYF. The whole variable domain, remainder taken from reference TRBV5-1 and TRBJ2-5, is KAGVTQTPRYLIKTRGQQVTLSCSPISGHRSVSWYQQTPGQGLQFLFEYFSETQRNKGNFPGRFSGRQFSNSRSEMNVSTLELGDSALYLCASSPDRGRETQYFGPGTRLLVL.

CDR3 sequence reads: CASSLELEIDEQFF. The CDR3 nucleotides read TGCGCCAGCAGCTTGGAACTAGAGATTGATGAGCAGTTCTTC. The chain links TRBV5-1 to TRBJ2-1; TRBD2 is a possible D gene (5 bases). The CDR3 is 14 amino acids. Germline values: CDR1 SGHRS, CDR2 YFSETQ. Trimming removed 0 bases at V and 8 bases at J, with 12 bases between.

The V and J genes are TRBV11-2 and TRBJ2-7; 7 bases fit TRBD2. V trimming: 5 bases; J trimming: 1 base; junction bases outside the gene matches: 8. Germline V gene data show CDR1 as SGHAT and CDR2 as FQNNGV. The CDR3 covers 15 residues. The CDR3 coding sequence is TGTGCCAGCAGCCCTCGCGGGGGACTTTCCTACGAGCAGTACTTC. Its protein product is CASSPRGGLSYEQYF.

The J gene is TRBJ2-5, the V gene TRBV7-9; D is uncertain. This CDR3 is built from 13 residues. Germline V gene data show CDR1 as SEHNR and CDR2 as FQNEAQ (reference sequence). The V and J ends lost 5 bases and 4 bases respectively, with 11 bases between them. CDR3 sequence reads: CASSPPAAETQYF. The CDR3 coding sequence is TGTGCCAGCAGCCCACCGGCAGCAGAGACCCAGTACTTC.

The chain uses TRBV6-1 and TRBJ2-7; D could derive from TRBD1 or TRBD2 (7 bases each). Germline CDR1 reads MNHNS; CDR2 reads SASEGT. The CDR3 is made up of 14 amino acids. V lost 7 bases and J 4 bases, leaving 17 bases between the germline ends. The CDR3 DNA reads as TGTGCCAGCAAATTGCAGGGGGGGAGTTACGAGCAGTACGTC. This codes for CASKLQGGSYEQYV.

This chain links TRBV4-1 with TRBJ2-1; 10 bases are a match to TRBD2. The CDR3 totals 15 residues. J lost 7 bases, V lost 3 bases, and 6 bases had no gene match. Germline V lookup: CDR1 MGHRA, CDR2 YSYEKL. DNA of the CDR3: TGCGCCAGCAGCCAGCCCCGGACTAGCGGTAATGAGCAGTTCTTC. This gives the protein CASSQPRTSGNEQFF.

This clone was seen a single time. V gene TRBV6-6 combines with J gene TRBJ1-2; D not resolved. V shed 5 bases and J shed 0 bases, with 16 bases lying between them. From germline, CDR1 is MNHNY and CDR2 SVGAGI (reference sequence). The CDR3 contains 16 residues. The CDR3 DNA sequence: TGTGCCAGCAGTCCCCCTAACCTGGATGCTAACTATGGCTACACCTTC. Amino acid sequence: CASSPPNLDANYGYTF.

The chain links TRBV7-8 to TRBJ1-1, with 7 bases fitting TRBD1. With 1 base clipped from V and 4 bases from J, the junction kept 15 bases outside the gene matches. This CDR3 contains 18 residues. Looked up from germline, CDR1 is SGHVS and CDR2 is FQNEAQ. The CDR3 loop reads CASSLVVAGGGFGTEAFF. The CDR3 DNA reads TGTGCCAGCAGCTTAGTTGTTGCAGGGGGTGGTTTCGGCACTGAAGCTTTCTTT.